A selection of T cell receptor beta chains follows, all from one sample in a study of T cells in Graves' hyperthyroidism and ophthalmopathy. TCRdb re-called the multiplex PCR reads with MiXCR, one entry per CDR3 protein. This table holds about 400,000 distinct CDR3 sequences, nearly 15% found once. Sequencing input: blood. These receptors came from a woman aged 55-75 years with Graves' ophthalmopathy. The CDR3 runs from the conserved cysteine through the conserved F or W. Each record gives: J gene, clone size, D gene, V gene, CDR3 protein, CDR3 DNA. D genes are given only for firm matches. The listing skips clone size in some rows; elsewhere it reads once, few, many or a size class.

J gene: TRBJ2-2; clone size: few; D gene: .; V gene: TRBV10-2; CDR3 protein: CASSESVQGIGELFF; CDR3 DNA: TGCGCCAGCAGTGAGTCGGTTCAGGGGATCGGGGAGCTGTTTTTT
J gene: TRBJ2-7; clone size: .; D gene: TRBD1; V gene: TRBV28; CDR3 protein: CASLGQGRTNAYEQYF; CDR3 DNA: TGTGCCAGCTTGGGACAGGGAAGGACGAATGCCTACGAGCAGTACTTC
J gene: TRBJ2-7; clone size: many; D gene: TRBD2; V gene: TRBV3-1; CDR3 protein: CASSLQAGLLYEQYF; CDR3 DNA: TGTGCCAGCAGCCTACAAGCGGGACTGCTCTACGAGCAGTACTTC
J gene: TRBJ2-1; clone size: .; D gene: TRBD1; V gene: TRBV19; CDR3 protein: CASRPGQGFYEQFF; CDR3 DNA: TGTGCCAGTAGGCCGGGACAGGGGTTCTATGAGCAGTTCTTC
J gene: TRBJ2-7; clone size: .; D gene: TRBD2; V gene: TRBV4-1; CDR3 protein: CASSQGVKGLAGDYEQYF; CDR3 DNA: TGCGCCAGCAGCCAAGGGGTCAAGGGGCTAGCGGGAGACTACGAGCAGTACTTC
J gene: TRBJ2-1; clone size: .; D gene: .; V gene: TRBV30; CDR3 protein: CAWSVGTRILLNEQFF; CDR3 DNA: TGTGCCTGGAGTGTGGGGACCAGGATCCTACTCAATGAGCAGTTCTTC
J gene: TRBJ2-1; clone size: many; D gene: .; V gene: TRBV5-1; CDR3 protein: CASSLLTSNNEQFF; CDR3 DNA: TGCGCCAGCAGCTTGCTTACTAGCAACAATGAGCAGTTCTTC
J gene: TRBJ2-5; clone size: many; D gene: .; V gene: TRBV5-1; CDR3 protein: CASSFSPGGGETQYF; CDR3 DNA: TGCGCCAGCAGCTTCTCCCCAGGAGGAGGAGAGACCCAGTACTTC
J gene: TRBJ2-5; clone size: many; D gene: TRBD2; V gene: TRBV14; CDR3 protein: CASSRLAGGQETQYF; CDR3 DNA: TGTGCCAGCAGCCGATTAGCGGGAGGGCAGGAGACCCAGTACTTC
J gene: TRBJ2-3; clone size: many; D gene: .; V gene: TRBV20-1; CDR3 protein: CSASGGPGTDTQYF; CDR3 DNA: TGCAGTGCTAGTGGAGGGCCCGGCACAGATACGCAGTATTTT
J gene: TRBJ2-1; clone size: few; D gene: TRBD2; V gene: TRBV25-1; CDR3 protein: CASSDRREGRYNEQFF; CDR3 DNA: TGTGCCAGCAGTGATCGGCGGGAGGGCCGCTACAATGAGCAGTTCTTC
J gene: TRBJ2-5; clone size: many; D gene: .; V gene: TRBV12-3/TRBV12-4; CDR3 protein: CASSLGARTGGETQYF; CDR3 DNA: TGTGCCAGCAGTTTAGGGGCGCGAACCGGGGGTGAGACCCAGTACTTC
J gene: TRBJ1-5; clone size: few; D gene: .; V gene: TRBV11-3; CDR3 protein: CASSLGDRAEPQHF; CDR3 DNA: TGTGCCAGCAGCCTAGGGGACCGCGCGGAGCCCCAGCATTTT
J gene: TRBJ2-7; clone size: many; D gene: .; V gene: TRBV5-1; CDR3 protein: CASSGTAVYEQYF; CDR3 DNA: TGCGCCAGCAGCGGGACGGCCGTCTACGAGCAGTACTTC
J gene: TRBJ2-2; clone size: many; D gene: TRBD2; V gene: TRBV20-1; CDR3 protein: CSAKLSGRSVGELFF; CDR3 DNA: TGCAGTGCTAAACTTAGCGGGAGGAGTGTCGGGGAGCTGTTTTTT
J gene: TRBJ2-7; clone size: many; D gene: TRBD2; V gene: TRBV6-1; CDR3 protein: CATFNMGLAGVEQYF; CDR3 DNA: TGTGCCACCTTTAATATGGGACTAGCGGGAGTCGAGCAGTACTTC
J gene: TRBJ2-7; clone size: many; D gene: TRBD1; V gene: TRBV11-1; CDR3 protein: CASSMGQGEFYEQYF; CDR3 DNA: TGTGCCAGCAGCATGGGACAGGGGGAGTTCTACGAGCAGTACTTC
J gene: TRBJ2-7; clone size: once; D gene: .; V gene: TRBV7-2; CDR3 protein: CASSLFPVGAGNEQYF; CDR3 DNA: TGTGCCAGCAGCTTATTTCCAGTGGGAGCAGGTAACGAGCAGTACTTC
J gene: TRBJ2-1; clone size: .; D gene: TRBD2; V gene: TRBV7-9; CDR3 protein: CASSPAGGPYNEQFF; CDR3 DNA: TGTGCCAGCAGCCCCGCGGGAGGGCCGTACAATGAGCAGTTCTTC
J gene: TRBJ2-3; clone size: .; D gene: .; V gene: TRBV12-3/TRBV12-4; CDR3 protein: CASRPGDWDTQYF; CDR3 DNA: TGTGCCAGCAGGCCGGGGGACTGGGATACGCAGTATTTT
J gene: TRBJ2-7; clone size: many; D gene: TRBD2; V gene: TRBV3-1; CDR3 protein: CASRPSGGGAYEQYF; CDR3 DNA: TGTGCCAGCAGGCCCTCTGGCGGGGGTGCCTACGAGCAGTACTTC
J gene: TRBJ2-3; clone size: few; D gene: TRBD1; V gene: TRBV6-2/TRBV6-3; CDR3 protein: CASSFDRGSDTQYF; CDR3 DNA: TGTGCCAGCAGTTTTGACAGGGGGTCCGATACGCAGTATTTT
J gene: TRBJ2-1; clone size: many; D gene: TRBD2; V gene: TRBV30; CDR3 protein: CAWGREGLNEQFF; CDR3 DNA: TGTGCCTGGGGCCGGGAGGGGCTCAATGAGCAGTTCTTC
J gene: TRBJ2-5; clone size: many; D gene: .; V gene: TRBV20-1; CDR3 protein: CSAEYQETQYF; CDR3 DNA: TGCAGTGCCGAGTACCAAGAGACCCAGTACTTC
J gene: TRBJ2-7; clone size: .; D gene: .; V gene: TRBV2; CDR3 protein: CASTQIGYEQYF; CDR3 DNA: TGTGCCAGCACTCAGATCGGGTACGAGCAGTACTTC
J gene: TRBJ1-1; clone size: many; D gene: .; V gene: TRBV28; CDR3 protein: CASRRGDPNTEAFF; CDR3 DNA: TGTGCCAGCAGGCGGGGCGACCCAAATACTGAAGCTTTCTTT
J gene: TRBJ2-3; clone size: .; D gene: .; V gene: TRBV20-1; CDR3 protein: CSARDILATPGTQYF; CDR3 DNA: TGCAGTGCTAGAGATATCCTAGCTACCCCCGGTACGCAGTATTTT
J gene: TRBJ1-3; clone size: few; D gene: .; V gene: TRBV9; CDR3 protein: CASSAGGRNTIYF; CDR3 DNA: TGTGCCAGCAGCGCCGGGGGTCGAAACACCATATATTTT
J gene: TRBJ2-1; clone size: many; D gene: TRBD2; V gene: TRBV7-9; CDR3 protein: CASSQPTSGRATEQFF; CDR3 DNA: TGTGCCAGCAGCCAACCAACTAGCGGGAGGGCCACTGAGCAGTTCTTC
J gene: TRBJ2-1; clone size: many; D gene: TRBD1; V gene: TRBV5-1; CDR3 protein: CASSKLTGGGYNEQFF; CDR3 DNA: TGCGCCAGCAGCAAACTGACAGGGGGCGGTTACAATGAGCAGTTCTTC
J gene: TRBJ1-1; clone size: many; D gene: .; V gene: TRBV7-8; CDR3 protein: CASSLNRPGEAFF; CDR3 DNA: TGTGCCAGCAGCTTAAATCGCCCAGGGGAAGCTTTCTTT
J gene: TRBJ2-1; clone size: .; D gene: .; V gene: TRBV7-3; CDR3 protein: CASSLGGTLDGEQFF; CDR3 DNA: TGTGCCAGCAGCTTAGGGGGGACCCTTGACGGAGAGCAGTTCTTC
J gene: TRBJ1-6; clone size: .; D gene: .; V gene: TRBV3-1; CDR3 protein: CASSQDGTASSYNSPLHF; CDR3 DNA: TGTGCCAGCAGCCAAGATGGCACTGCGAGCTCCTATAATTCACCCCTCCACTTT
J gene: TRBJ2-3; clone size: .; D gene: .; V gene: TRBV3-1; CDR3 protein: CASSQDGGTTQYF; CDR3 DNA: TGTGCCAGCAGCCAAGATGGGGGGACCACGCAGTATTTT
J gene: TRBJ1-1; clone size: .; D gene: .; V gene: TRBV6-1; CDR3 protein: CASTPENVSPSEAFF; CDR3 DNA: TGTGCCAGCACCCCGGAAAATGTCTCACCTTCCGAAGCTTTCTTT
J gene: TRBJ2-3; clone size: many; D gene: TRBD2; V gene: TRBV29-1; CDR3 protein: CSVAGTSGTDTQYF; CDR3 DNA: TGCAGCGTAGCCGGGACTAGCGGCACAGATACGCAGTATTTT
J gene: TRBJ2-7; clone size: many; D gene: .; V gene: TRBV5-1; CDR3 protein: CASTMDSATLDEQYF; CDR3 DNA: TGCGCCAGCACCATGGACTCGGCCACTTTGGACGAGCAGTACTTC
J gene: TRBJ2-2; clone size: few; D gene: TRBD1; V gene: TRBV10-3; CDR3 protein: CAISESGQGYTGELFF; CDR3 DNA: TGTGCCATCAGTGAGTCAGGACAGGGATACACCGGGGAGCTGTTTTTT
J gene: TRBJ2-2; clone size: few; D gene: TRBD2; V gene: TRBV9; CDR3 protein: CASSVSGRGYTGELFF; CDR3 DNA: TGTGCCAGCAGCGTGAGCGGGAGAGGGTACACCGGGGAGCTGTTTTTT
J gene: TRBJ2-3; clone size: few; D gene: .; V gene: TRBV20-1; CDR3 protein: CSARDRFRVADTQYF; CDR3 DNA: TGCAGTGCTAGAGATCGGTTCAGGGTAGCAGATACGCAGTATTTT
J gene: TRBJ1-5; clone size: few; D gene: TRBD1; V gene: TRBV10-2; CDR3 protein: CASGGPTGGWGNQPQHF; CDR3 DNA: TGCGCCAGCGGGGGACCCACAGGGGGCTGGGGCAATCAGCCCCAGCATTTT